This TCR beta chain is from a study of OX40 agonist ivuxolimab in advanced cancers. Looking at the study overall: In this cohort, patients received ivuxolimab, an agonistic anti-OX40 (CD134) antibody. Findings and caveats of the study: Blood T cells, both CD4+ and CD8+, expanded clonally by week 6 at 0.1 to 3.0 mg/kg.

This CDR3 spans 14 amino acids. CDR1 and CDR2 (germline): ENHRY, SYGVKD. Assay used: immunoSEQ multiplex PCR; TCRdb lists only in-frame clones, some missing. The sample carries over 85,000 clones, 91% recorded once. Of note for this clone: Antigen unknown.

Autoimmune disease history or systemic immunosuppression was exclusionary. Samples of blood were obtained at baseline, on cycle 4 day 1, and on cycle 7 day 1. The chain is built from TRBV10-3 and TRBJ2-1; D is uncertain. This TCR was sampled from an adult with an advanced solid tumor such as melanoma, head and neck, liver or kidney cancer. The specimen comprised CD4+ or CD8+ T cells sorted from blood, sampled in a trial of the OX40 agonist ivuxolimab. CDR3 in DNA: TGTGTAACATCGGACCCTACCAGATACAATGAGCAGTTCTTC. Translating gives CVTSDPTRYNEQFF.